These 14 T cell receptor beta chains came from one sample sequenced in a study of blood T cell repertoires in COVID-19. Profiled with immunoSEQ multiplex PCR; TCRdb holds only in-frame clones, not every one. This table holds about 140,000 clones, over 65% found once. Sequenced material: peripheral blood. These receptors all come from a woman older than 75 with active or convalescent COVID-19.

A single count supports this clone. This sequence joins TRBV10-3 and TRBJ1-1; TRBD1 matches at 7 bases. Germline CDR1 reads ENHRY; CDR2 reads SYGVKD. The length of the CDR3 is 15 residues. The trim removed 3 bases at V and 1 base at J, leaving 5 bases unmatched. This chain's CDR3 is CAISDLTGSNTEAFF. The CDR3 nucleotides are TGTGCCATCAGTGACCTGACAGGGTCGAACACTGAAGCTTTCTTT.

The chain combines TRBV2 with TRBJ1-5; the match to TRBD1 covers 7 bases. Trimming at V came to 4 bases and at J to 0 bases, leaving 3 bases not matched to a gene. The germline V gene has CDR1 SNHLY and CDR2 FYNNEI. The CDR3 has 15 amino acids. Here the CDR3 DNA reads TGTGCCAGCAGTGTGACAGGGTATAGCAATCAGCCCCAGCATTTT. It codes for CASSVTGYSNQPQHF.

The chain combines TRBV7-3 with TRBJ1-2; D gene unclear. Germline-derived CDR1 and CDR2 are SGHTA and FQGTGA. V lost 7 bases, J lost 10 bases, and 16 bases lay in between. The CDR3 runs 12 residues. The CDR3, as DNA: TGTGCCAGCACTCGTACGACTATGGCCTACACCTTC. It translates to CASTRTTMAYTF.

A remark on this clone: It is unclear where the CDR3 begins or ends on the DNA, so no DNA is shown, and the CDR3 is as TCRdb lists it. This sequence joins TRBV21-1 and TRBJ2-4; TRBD1, the table's D call, was not compared with the DNA. TRBV21-1 is a listed pseudogene. The CDR3 contains 19 residues when both ends are counted. CDR3 sequence reads: CASSKVGQGANLAKNIQYF.

The J gene is TRBJ2-6, the V gene TRBV3-1 (or the pseudogene TRBV3-2), with 9 bases that match TRBD1. The CDR3 extends over 17 amino acids. Per the germline V gene, CDR1 is LGHDT and CDR2 is YNNKEL (reference sequence). After removal of 4 bases from V and 2 bases from J, the junction contained 6 bases not matched to a gene. The CDR3 nucleotides are TGTGCCAGCAGCCTGGGACAGGGAGTACCTGGGGCCAACGTCCTGACTTTC. This translates into CASSLGQGVPGANVLTF.

The DNA for the CDR3 is TGTGCCAGCAGCTTTGTAGCGGGGGGGACTCAAGAGACCCAGTACTTC. Protein sequence: CASSFVAGGTQETQYF. The V gene is TRBV5-4, the J gene TRBJ2-5; 11 bases fit TRBD2. The germline CDR1 and CDR2 sequences are SGHNT and YYREEE (reference sequence). Trimming removed 2 bases from V and 2 bases from J; junction bases left unmatched: 5. The CDR3 sequence is 16 residues long. Based on the CDR3 plus reference TRBV5-4 and TRBJ2-5, the full variable domain is ETGVTQSPTHLIKTRGQQVTLRCSSQSGHNTVSWYQQALGQGPQFIFQYYREEENGRGNFPPRFSGLQFPNYSSELNVNALELDDSALYLCASSFVAGGTQETQYFGPGTRLLVL.

This clone was seen just once. The rearrangement uses TRBV19 and TRBJ2-3, with 7 bases identical to TRBD2. With 3 bases clipped from V and 11 bases from J, the junction kept 14 bases outside the gene matches. Germline CDR1 LNHDA, CDR2 SQIVND (reference sequence). This CDR3 region has 15 residues. The CDR3 bases are TGTGCCAGTAGTATCGGCGGGGGAACCGCAATGGGGCAGTATTTT. Protein product: CASSIGGGTAMGQYF.

V and J are TRBV11-3 and TRBJ1-6; no reliable D call. The CDR3 is made up of 17 amino acids. CDR1 is SGHNT, CDR2 YENEEA, per germline. V was shortened by 6 bases and J by 10 bases, with 25 bases between the two germline ends. DNA of the CDR3: TGTGCCAGCAGTCCTGGTCCAACCCCGGACTTTGGGTCACCCCTCCACTTT. Amino acid sequence: CASSPGPTPDFGSPLHF.

In nucleotides, the CDR3 is TGTGCCAGCAGCTTAATGCGAAACAGGGCTGGAAACACCATATATTTT. Encoded protein: CASSLMRNRAGNTIYF. The chain is built from TRBV7-2 and TRBJ1-3; D is perhaps TRBD1 (6 bases). Trimming pared 2 bases from V and 2 bases from J, leaving 13 bases between. The CDR3 is 16 amino acids. Germline assignment: CDR1 SGHTA and CDR2 FQGNSA.

In its sample, this clone was seen many times. This chain joins TRBV7-6 and TRBJ2-2; 15 nucleotides align to TRBD2. This CDR3 comprises 17 residues. V shed 6 bases and J 6 bases; nucleotides not matched to a gene: 8. The germline CDR1 and CDR2 sequences are SGHVS and FNYEAQ. CDR3 in DNA: TGTGCCAGCAGTCACGGACTAGCGGGGGGGCCATCCGGGGAGCTGTTTTTT. This translates into CASSHGLAGGPSGELFF.

The rearrangement uses TRBV6-6 and TRBJ1-2; tentative D call: TRBD1 (6 bases). The CDR3 has 14 amino acids. Trimming pared 8 bases from V and 5 bases from J, leaving 18 bases between. CDR1 is MNHNY and CDR2 is SVGAGI in the germline V gene (reference sequence). The CDR3 loop is CASGTTGTSYGYTF. CDR3 sequence (DNA): TGTGCCAGCGGGACAACCGGGACATCTTATGGCTACACCTTC.

The J gene is TRBJ1-5, the V gene TRBV18; D might be TRBD1 (6 bases). The ends were cut back, 3 bases at V and 6 bases at J, with 15 bases in the middle. The germline V gene has CDR1 KGHSH and CDR2 LQKENI. The CDR3 loop spans 15 amino acids. CDR3 in DNA: TGTGCCAGCTCACCCTCCGGGGGGGCACCTCAGCCCCAGCATTTT. This codes for CASSPSGGAPQPQHF.

The chain employs TRBV12-3 or TRBV12-4 and TRBJ2-3; D remains ambiguous. Trimming shortened V by 7 bases and J by 5 bases, and 13 bases separated the two germline ends. The CDR3 sequence is 13 residues long. The CDR3 DNA follows: TGTGCCAGCACCCCCGACTCAGAAGATACGCAGTATTTT. It codes for CASTPDSEDTQYF.

The table lists this clone with a few counts. This chain connects TRBV27 to TRBJ1-1, with 7 bases fitting TRBD1. Germline V CDR1 and CDR2: MNHEY, SMNVEV (reference sequence). The junction had 8 bases not matched to a gene; V was cut back by 6 bases and J by 1 base. The length of the CDR3 is 15 residues. CDR3 region: CASREGQLRNTEAFF. CDR3 nucleotides: TGTGCCAGCAGGGAGGGACAGCTTCGGAACACTGAAGCTTTCTTT.